The following is a T cell receptor beta chain sequence with its context. This sample is part of a study of control samples from healthy donors and cancer patients. Germline V gene sequence: CDR1 SQVTM, CDR2 ANQGSEA. This CDR3 region has 14 residues. The V segment lost 5 bases and the J segment 4 bases; nucleotides outside the gene matches: 6. Clones were read by immunoSEQ multiplex PCR, and TCRdb kept only the in-frame ones, dropping some. The data contain more than 85,000 clones, about nine tenths of them seen just once; the ten biggest clones take up 3.5% to 4.5%. Sequenced: blood. The TCR sequence derives from a human donor in good health. The donor label of this sample is uncertain. The chain links TRBV29-1 to TRBJ1-5, with 9 positions matching TRBD1. CDR3 sequence reads: CSVSGTGRNQPQHF. For the CDR3, the DNA is TGCAGCGTTTCCGGGACAGGGAGAAATCAGCCCCAGCATTTT.